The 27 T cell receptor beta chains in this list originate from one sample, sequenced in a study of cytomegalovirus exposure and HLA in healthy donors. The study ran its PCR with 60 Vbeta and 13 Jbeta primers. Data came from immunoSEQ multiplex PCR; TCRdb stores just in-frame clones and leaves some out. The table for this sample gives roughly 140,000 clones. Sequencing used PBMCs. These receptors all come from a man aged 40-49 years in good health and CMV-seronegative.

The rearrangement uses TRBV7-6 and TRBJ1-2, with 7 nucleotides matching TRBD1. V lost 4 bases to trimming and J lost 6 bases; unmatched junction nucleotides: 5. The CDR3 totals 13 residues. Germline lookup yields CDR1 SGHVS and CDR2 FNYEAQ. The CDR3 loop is CASSSGTVDGYTF. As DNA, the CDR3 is TGTGCCAGCAGCTCTGGGACAGTAGATGGCTACACCTTC.

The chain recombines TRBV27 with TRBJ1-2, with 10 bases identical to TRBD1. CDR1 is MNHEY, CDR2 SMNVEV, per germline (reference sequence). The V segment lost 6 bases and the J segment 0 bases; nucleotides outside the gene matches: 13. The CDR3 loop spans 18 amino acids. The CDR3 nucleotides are TGTGCCAGCAGATTAACCGGGACAGGGGCCACCACTAACTATGGCTACACCTTC. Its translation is CASRLTGTGATTNYGYTF.

CDR3 in DNA: TGTGCCAGCAGCATCTCACCCCAGTACGAGCAGTACTTC. Amino acid sequence: CASSISPQYEQYF. The chain employs TRBV9 and TRBJ2-7, with D hard to call. V lost 4 bases, J lost 4 bases, and 12 bases lay in between. CDR3 length equals 13 residues. The germline CDR1 and CDR2 sequences are SGDLS and YYNGEE.

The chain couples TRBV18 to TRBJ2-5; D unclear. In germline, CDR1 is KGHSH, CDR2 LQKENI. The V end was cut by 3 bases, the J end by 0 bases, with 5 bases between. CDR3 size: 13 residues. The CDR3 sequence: CASSPGHQETQYF. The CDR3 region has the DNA TGTGCCAGCTCACCGGGCCACCAAGAGACCCAGTACTTC.

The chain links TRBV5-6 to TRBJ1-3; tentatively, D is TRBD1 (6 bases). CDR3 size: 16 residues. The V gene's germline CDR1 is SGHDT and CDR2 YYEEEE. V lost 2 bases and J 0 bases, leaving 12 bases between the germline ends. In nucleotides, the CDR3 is TGTGCCAGCAGCTTCCGGGGGGCCCTCTCTGGAAACACCATATATTTT. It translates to CASSFRGALSGNTIYF.

Here the CDR3 reads CASSLYGLAGSIRPAEQFF. CDR3 sequence (DNA): TGTGCCAGCAGCCTCTATGGATTAGCGGGGAGTATTCGTCCAGCTGAGCAGTTCTTC. The gene calls are TRBV7-3 and TRBJ2-1; the match to TRBD2 covers 8 bases. Unmatched junction bases numbered 24, after V lost 5 bases and J lost 9 bases. Germline CDR1 SGHTA, CDR2 FQGTGA. The CDR3 spans 19 residues.

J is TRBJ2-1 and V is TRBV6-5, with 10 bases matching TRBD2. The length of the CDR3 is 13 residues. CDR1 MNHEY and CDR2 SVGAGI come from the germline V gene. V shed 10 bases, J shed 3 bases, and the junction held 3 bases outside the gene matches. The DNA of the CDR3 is TGTGCCACTGTAGCGGGGGGCTACAATGAGCAGTTCTTC. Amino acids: CATVAGGYNEQFF.

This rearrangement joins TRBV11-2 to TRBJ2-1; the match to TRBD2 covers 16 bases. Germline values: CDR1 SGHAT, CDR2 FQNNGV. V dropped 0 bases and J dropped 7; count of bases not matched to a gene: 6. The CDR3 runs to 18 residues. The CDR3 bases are TGTGCCAGCAGCTTAGAAGGGGGACTAGCGGGGGGGATAAATGAGCAGTTCTTC. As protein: CASSLEGGLAGGINEQFF.

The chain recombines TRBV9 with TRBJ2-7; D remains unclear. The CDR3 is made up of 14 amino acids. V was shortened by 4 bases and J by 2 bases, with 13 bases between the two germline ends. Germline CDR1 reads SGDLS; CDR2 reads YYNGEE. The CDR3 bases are TGTGCCAGCAGCCCTGGAGTGACCCCCTACGAGCAGTACTTC. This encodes CASSPGVTPYEQYF. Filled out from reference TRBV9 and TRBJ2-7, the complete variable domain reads DSGVTQTPKHLITATGQRVTLRCSPRSGDLSVYWYQQSLDQGLQFLIQYYNGEERAKGNILERFSAQQFPDLHSELNLSSLELGDSALYFCASSPGVTPYEQYFGPGTRLTVT.

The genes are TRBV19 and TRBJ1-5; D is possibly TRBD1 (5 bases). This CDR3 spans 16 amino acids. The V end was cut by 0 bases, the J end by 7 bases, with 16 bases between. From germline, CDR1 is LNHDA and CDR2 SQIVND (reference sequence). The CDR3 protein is CASSIDGASRGQPQHF. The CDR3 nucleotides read TGTGCCAGTAGTATAGATGGGGCTTCCCGGGGGCAGCCCCAGCATTTT. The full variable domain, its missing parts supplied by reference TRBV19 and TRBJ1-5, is DGGITQSPKYLFRKEGQNVTLSCEQNLNHDAMYWYRQDPGQGLRLIYYSQIVNDFQKGDIAEGYSVSREKKESFPLTVTSAQKNPTAFYLCASSIDGASRGQPQHFGDGTRLSIL.

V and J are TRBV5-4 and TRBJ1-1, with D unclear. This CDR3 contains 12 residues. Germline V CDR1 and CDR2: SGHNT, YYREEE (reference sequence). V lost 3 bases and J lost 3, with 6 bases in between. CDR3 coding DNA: TGTGCCAGCAGCTCCCAGGACACTGAAGCTTTCTTT. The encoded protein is CASSSQDTEAFF.

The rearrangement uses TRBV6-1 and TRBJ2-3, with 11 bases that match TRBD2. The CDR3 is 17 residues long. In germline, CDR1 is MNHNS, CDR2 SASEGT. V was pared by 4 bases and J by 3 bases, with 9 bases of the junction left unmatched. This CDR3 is CASSVPSGGIKTDTQYF. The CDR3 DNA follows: TGTGCCAGCAGTGTTCCTAGCGGGGGGATTAAGACAGATACGCAGTATTTT.

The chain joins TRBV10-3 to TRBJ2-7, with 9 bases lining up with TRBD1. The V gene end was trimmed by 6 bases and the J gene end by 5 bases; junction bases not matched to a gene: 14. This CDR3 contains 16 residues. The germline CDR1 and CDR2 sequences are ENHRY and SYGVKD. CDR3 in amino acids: CAISEISSDRGDEQYF. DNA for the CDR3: TGTGCCATCAGCGAAATATCCTCGGACAGGGGCGACGAGCAGTACTTC.

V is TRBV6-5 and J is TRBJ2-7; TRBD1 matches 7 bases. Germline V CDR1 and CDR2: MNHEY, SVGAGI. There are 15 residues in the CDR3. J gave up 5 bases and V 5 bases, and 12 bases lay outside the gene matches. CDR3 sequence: CASSRGGANPNEQYF. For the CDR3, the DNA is TGTGCCAGCAGTCGAGGGGGCGCGAATCCCAACGAGCAGTACTTC.

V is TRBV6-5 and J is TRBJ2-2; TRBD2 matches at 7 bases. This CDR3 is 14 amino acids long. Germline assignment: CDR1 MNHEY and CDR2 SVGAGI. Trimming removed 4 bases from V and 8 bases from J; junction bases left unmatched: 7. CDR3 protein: CASSSTSSSGELFF. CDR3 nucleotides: TGTGCCAGCAGTTCGACTAGCTCGAGTGGGGAGCTGTTTTTT.

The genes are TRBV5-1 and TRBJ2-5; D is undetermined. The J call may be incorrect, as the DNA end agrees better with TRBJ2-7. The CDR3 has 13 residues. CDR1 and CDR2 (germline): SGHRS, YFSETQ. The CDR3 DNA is TGCGCCAGCAGCTTGGAACAGTCCTACGAGCAGTACTTC. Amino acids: CASSLEQSYEQYF.

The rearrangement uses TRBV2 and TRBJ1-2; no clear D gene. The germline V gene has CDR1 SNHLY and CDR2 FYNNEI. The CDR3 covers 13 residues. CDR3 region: CAHPARISFGYTF. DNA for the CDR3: TGTGCTCACCCCGCGAGAATCTCGTTTGGCTACACCTTC.

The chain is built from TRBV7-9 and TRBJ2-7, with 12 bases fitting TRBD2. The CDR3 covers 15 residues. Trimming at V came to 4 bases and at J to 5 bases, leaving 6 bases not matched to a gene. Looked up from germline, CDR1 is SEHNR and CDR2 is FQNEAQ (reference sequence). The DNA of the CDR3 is TGTGCCAGCAGCTCCCTAGCGGGGGGGCCGCACGAGCAGTACTTC. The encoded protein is CASSSLAGGPHEQYF.

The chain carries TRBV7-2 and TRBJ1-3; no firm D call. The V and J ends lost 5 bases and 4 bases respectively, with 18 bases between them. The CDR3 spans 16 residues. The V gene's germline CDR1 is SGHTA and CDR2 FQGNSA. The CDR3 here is CASSRDSGSGGNTIYF. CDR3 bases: TGTGCCAGCAGCAGAGATTCGGGTTCGGGAGGAAACACCATATATTTT.

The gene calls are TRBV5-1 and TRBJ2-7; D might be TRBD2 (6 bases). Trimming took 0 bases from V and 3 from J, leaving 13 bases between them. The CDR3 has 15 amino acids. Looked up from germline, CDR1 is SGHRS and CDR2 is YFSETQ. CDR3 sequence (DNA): TGCGCCAGCAGCTTGGCCTTCGGGGGAGGCTACGAGCAGTACTTC. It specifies CASSLAFGGGYEQYF.

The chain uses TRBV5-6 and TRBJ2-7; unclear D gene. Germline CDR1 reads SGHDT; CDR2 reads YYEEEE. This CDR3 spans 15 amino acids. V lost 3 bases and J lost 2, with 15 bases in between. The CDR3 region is CASSSGSSPTYEQYF. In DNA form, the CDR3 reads TGTGCCAGCAGCTCCGGTAGTTCCCCTACCTACGAGCAGTACTTC.

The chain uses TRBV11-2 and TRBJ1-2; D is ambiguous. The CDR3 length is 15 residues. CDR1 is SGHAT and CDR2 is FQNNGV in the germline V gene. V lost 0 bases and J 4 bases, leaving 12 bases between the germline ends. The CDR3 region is CASSLDGRDGYGYTF. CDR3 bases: TGTGCCAGCAGCTTAGATGGCCGGGATGGCTATGGCTACACCTTC.

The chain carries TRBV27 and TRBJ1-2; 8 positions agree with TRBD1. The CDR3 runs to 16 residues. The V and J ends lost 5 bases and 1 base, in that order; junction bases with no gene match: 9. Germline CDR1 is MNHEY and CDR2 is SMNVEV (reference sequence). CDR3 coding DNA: TGTGCCAGCAGTGGGGGGACAGGCCCCCTTAACTATGGCTACACCTTC. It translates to CASSGGTGPLNYGYTF.

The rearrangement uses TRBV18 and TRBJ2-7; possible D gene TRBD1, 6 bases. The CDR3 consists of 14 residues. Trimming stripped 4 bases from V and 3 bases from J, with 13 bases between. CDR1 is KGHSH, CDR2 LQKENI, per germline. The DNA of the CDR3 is TGTGCCAGCTCACTCACCGGGACAAACTACGAGCAGTACTTC. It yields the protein CASSLTGTNYEQYF. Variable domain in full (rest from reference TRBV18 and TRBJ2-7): NAGVMQNPRHLVRRRGQEARLRCSPMKGHSHVYWYRQLPEEGLKFMVYLQKENIIDESGMPKERFSAEFPKEGPSILRIQQVVRGDSAAYFCASSLTGTNYEQYFGPGTRLTVT.

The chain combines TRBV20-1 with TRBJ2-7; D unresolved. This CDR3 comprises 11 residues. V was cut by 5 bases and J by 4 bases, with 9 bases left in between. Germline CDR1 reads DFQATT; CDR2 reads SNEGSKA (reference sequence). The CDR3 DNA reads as TGCAGTGCTCCCTGGCAATACGAGCAGTACTTC. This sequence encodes CSAPWQYEQYF.

The CDR3: CASSSQIYNEQFF. Written as DNA, the CDR3 is TGTGCCAGCAGCTCCCAAATTTACAATGAGCAGTTCTTC. This chain connects TRBV7-8 to TRBJ2-1; D is ambiguous. Trimming removed 4 bases from V and 4 bases from J, with 8 bases in between. From germline, CDR1 is SGHVS and CDR2 FQNEAQ. This CDR3 is 13 amino acids long.

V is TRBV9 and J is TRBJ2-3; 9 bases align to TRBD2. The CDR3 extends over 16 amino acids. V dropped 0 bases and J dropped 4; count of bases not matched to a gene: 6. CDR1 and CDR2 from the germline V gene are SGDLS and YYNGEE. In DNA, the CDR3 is TGTGCCAGCAGCGTAGTCGGCGGGGGGGCCGCAGATACGCAGTATTTT. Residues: CASSVVGGGAADTQYF.